These 26 T cell receptor beta chains were sequenced from one sample in a study of cytomegalovirus exposure and HLA in healthy donors. Researchers ran the PCR with 60 Vbeta and 13 Jbeta primers. The assay was immunoSEQ multiplex PCR, and TCRdb's table has in-frame clones only and misses some. Among about 130,000 clones listed, roughly four fifths were seen once. Input material: PBMCs. Source of these receptors: a woman between 40 and 55 years old in good health and CMV-seropositive.

J is TRBJ2-5 and V is TRBV7-2; tentatively, D is TRBD1 (5 bases). V gave up 3 bases and J gave up 1 base, with 9 bases separating them. The CDR3 runs to 14 residues. Germline-derived CDR1 and CDR2 are SGHTA and FQGNSA. The CDR3 DNA sequence: TGTGCCAGCAGCTTGCGACAGCGCCAAGAGACCCAGTACTTC. Its protein is CASSLRQRQETQYF.

A remark on this clone: Sequence at one end of the junction differs from germline and may be a read error. The V call is TRBV5-4, the J call TRBJ1-3; D perhaps matches TRBD1 (6 bases). CDR3 length: 15 amino acids. CDR1 is SGHNT, CDR2 YYREEE, per germline (reference sequence). The CDR3 coding sequence is TGTGCCAGCAGTTTGGACAGAAACTCTGGAAACACCATATATTTT. Protein product: CASSLDRNSGNTIYF.

This clone was seen only once. The genes are TRBV28 and TRBJ1-5; D unclear. Germline CDR1 and CDR2: MDHEN and SYDVKM. V was trimmed by 6 bases and J by 4 bases, leaving 16 bases between them. The CDR3 extends over 15 amino acids. The CDR3 region is CASSRTPGSNQPQHF. DNA of the CDR3: TGTGCCAGCAGCCGCACACCGGGGAGTAATCAGCCCCAGCATTTT.

The CDR3 DNA reads TGTGCCAGCAGCTATGACAGGCCGCAAGCTTTCTACGAGCAGTACTTC. It translates to CASSYDRPQAFYEQYF. The chain couples TRBV5-6 to TRBJ2-7, with TRBD1 as a possible D gene (6 bases). V was trimmed by 3 bases and J by 3 bases, leaving 19 bases between them. CDR1 and CDR2 from the germline V gene are SGHDT and YYEEEE. The CDR3 is 16 residues long.

The rearrangement links TRBV13 to TRBJ2-1; TRBD2 matches 11 bases. The J segment lost 5 bases and the V segment lost 1 base, leaving 4 bases of the junction unmatched. The CDR3 is 16 residues long. Germline-derived CDR1 and CDR2 are PRHDT and FYEKMQ (reference sequence). The CDR3 loop is CASSLALAGVHNEQFF. The CDR3 coding sequence is TGTGCCAGCAGCTTAGCACTAGCGGGAGTCCACAATGAGCAGTTCTTC.

V is TRBV18 and J is TRBJ2-5, with D possibly being TRBD2 (6 bases). V was cut by 5 bases and J by 2 bases, with 21 bases left in between. CDR1 is KGHSH and CDR2 is LQKENI in the germline V gene. The CDR3 sequence is 17 residues long. The CDR3 region has the DNA TGTGCCAGCTCATCATCTGTTTCGGGCGGAGGGCAAGAGACCCAGTACTTC. This gives the protein CASSSSVSGGGQETQYF.

The chain joins TRBV28 to TRBJ2-7, with 10 bases matching TRBD2. Germline V CDR1 and CDR2: MDHEN, SYDVKM. There are 17 residues in the CDR3. J gave up 4 bases and V 7 bases, and 16 bases lay outside the gene matches. The CDR3 DNA reads TGTGCCAGCAACACCCCCCAGGGGGGGACTAGCGCTTACGAGCAGTACTTC. Translation: CASNTPQGGTSAYEQYF.

The V call is TRBV18, the J call TRBJ1-4; TRBD1 might be the D (6 bases). Germline lookup yields CDR1 KGHSH and CDR2 LQKENI. The CDR3 runs to 16 residues. V dropped 0 bases and J dropped 4 bases, with 12 bases sitting between them. The chain's CDR3 is CASSPPGGAGNEKLFF. The CDR3 DNA reads TGTGCCAGCTCACCACCGGGGGGGGCCGGTAATGAAAAACTGTTTTTT.

This clone was seen a single time. The chain uses TRBV2 and TRBJ2-5; TRBD1 might be the D (6 bases). The CDR3 extends over 12 amino acids. Between the trimmed V and J ends, which lost 7 bases and 1 base, there was a span of 7 bases. CDR1 and CDR2 (germline): SNHLY, FYNNEI. The CDR3 reads CASNRVQETQYF. Here the CDR3 DNA reads TGTGCCAGCAACAGGGTCCAAGAGACCCAGTACTTC.

V usage is TRBV7-2 and J usage is TRBJ1-1, with a tentative D call TRBD1 (6 bases). The CDR3 is 17 amino acids. Germline V lookup: CDR1 SGHTA, CDR2 FQGNSA. Trimming removed 1 base at V and 0 bases at J, with 15 bases between. CDR3 DNA: TGTGCCAGCAGCTTAGGGTCCTGGACAGCCATGAACACTGAAGCTTTCTTT. Its translation is CASSLGSWTAMNTEAFF.

This clone has more than one count but fewer than ten. This chain joins TRBV28 and TRBJ2-7, with TRBD1 identical over 7 bases. Germline V lookup: CDR1 MDHEN, CDR2 SYDVKM. With V trimmed by 6 bases and J by 3 bases, 17 bases remained unmatched. CDR3 size: 17 residues. The CDR3 DNA reads as TGTGCCAGCAGGGGACCTAGGGACAGCTTCCTCCACTACGAGCAGTACTTC. Amino acids: CASRGPRDSFLHYEQYF.

The rearrangement links TRBV28 to TRBJ2-2; perhaps TRBD2 as D (5 bases). CDR3 size: 15 residues. Trimming cost V 7 bases and J 0 bases, with 12 bases left between them. CDR1 MDHEN and CDR2 SYDVKM come from the germline V gene. This CDR3 reads CASNLRTSNTGELFF. CDR3 coding DNA: TGTGCCAGCAATCTGCGGACTTCGAACACCGGGGAGCTGTTTTTT.

The count of this clone is one. The V call is TRBV14, the J call TRBJ1-2; D is perhaps TRBD1 (6 bases). V was cut by 2 bases and J by 1 base, with 8 bases left in between. The germline V gene encodes CDR1 SGHDN and CDR2 FVKESK. CDR3 length equals 14 residues. The CDR3 spells CASSQTGINYGYTF. CDR3 DNA sequence: TGTGCCAGCAGCCAAACAGGGATTAACTATGGCTACACCTTC.

The gene calls are TRBV30 and TRBJ1-1, with a tentative D call TRBD1 (5 bases). The CDR3 has 15 amino acids. The germline gives CDR1 GTSNPN, CDR2 SVGIG (reference sequence). The CDR3 nucleotides are TGTGCGGCCCCGAATTGGCAGCGGGGGTTTCAAGAAGCTTTCTTT. Its protein product is CAAPNWQRGFQEAFF.

This chain uses TRBV7-9 with TRBJ2-7; 8 bases line up with TRBD1. In germline, CDR1 is SEHNR, CDR2 FQNEAQ (reference sequence). The CDR3 extends over 13 amino acids. The junction had 7 bases not matched to a gene; V was cut back by 8 bases and J by 4 bases. This chain's CDR3 is CASGAGGGYEQYF. The CDR3, as DNA: TGTGCCAGCGGGGCAGGGGGCGGTTACGAGCAGTACTTC.

V usage is TRBV6-5 and J usage is TRBJ1-1, with TRBD1 identical over 10 bases. Germline CDR1 is MNHEY and CDR2 is SVGAGI. The V segment lost 5 bases and the J segment 3 bases; nucleotides outside the gene matches: 6. This CDR3 contains 15 residues. The CDR3 spells CASSTRQGADTEAFF. The CDR3 DNA follows: TGTGCCAGCAGTACCCGACAGGGGGCGGACACTGAAGCTTTCTTT.

The chain has TRBV6-1 and TRBJ1-5; 8 bases align to TRBD1. The CDR3 is made up of 16 amino acids. From germline, CDR1 is MNHNS and CDR2 SASEGT. Trimming took 2 bases from V and 2 from J; bases not matched to a gene: 5. CDR3 region: CASSEWSGGGNQPQHF. In DNA, the CDR3 is TGTGCCAGCAGTGAATGGTCAGGGGGCGGCAATCAGCCCCAGCATTTT.

The chain has TRBV9 and TRBJ2-1, with 9 bases lining up with TRBD1. Germline CDR1 and CDR2: SGDLS and YYNGEE. The V and J ends lost 3 bases and 9 bases, in that order; junction bases with no gene match: 4. The CDR3 loop spans 13 amino acids. This CDR3 is CASSAQGAGEQFF. The CDR3 coding sequence is TGTGCCAGCAGCGCACAGGGGGCGGGTGAGCAGTTCTTC. The full variable domain, rest sourced from reference TRBV9 and TRBJ2-1, is DSGVTQTPKHLITATGQRVTLRCSPRSGDLSVYWYQQSLDQGLQFLIQYYNGEERAKGNILERFSAQQFPDLHSELNLSSLELGDSALYFCASSAQGAGEQFFGPGTRLTVL.

The CDR3 DNA reads TGCGCCAGCAGAGTAGGGACAGGGGTTGGCGAGCAGTACTTC. Its protein is CASRVGTGVGEQYF. This rearrangement joins TRBV5-1 to TRBJ2-7; 10 bases fit TRBD1. V lost 5 bases to trimming and J lost 6 bases; unmatched junction nucleotides: 8. CDR3 length: 14 residues. Germline values: CDR1 SGHRS, CDR2 YFSETQ. Full variable domain (remainder filled in from reference TRBV5-1 and TRBJ2-7): KAGVTQTPRYLIKTRGQQVTLSCSPISGHRSVSWYQQTPGQGLQFLFEYFSETQRNKGNFPGRFSGRQFSNSRSEMNVSTLELGDSALYLCASRVGTGVGEQYFGPGTRLTVT.

V and J are TRBV11-2 and TRBJ1-2, with 10 bases fitting TRBD1. Trimming cost V 4 bases and J 7 bases; bases outside gene matches: 15. The CDR3 extends over 17 amino acids. Per the germline V gene, CDR1 is SGHAT and CDR2 is FQNNGV. The DNA for the CDR3 is TGTGCCAGCAGCTCCTCTGGGATTGACAGGGGGCGGCCTGGCTACACCTTC. The encoded protein is CASSSSGIDRGRPGYTF.

This clone has a single count. This chain uses TRBV2 with TRBJ2-1, with 8 nucleotides matching TRBD2. The CDR3 consists of 15 residues. With 10 bases clipped from V and 5 bases from J, the junction kept 13 bases outside the gene matches. Per germline, CDR1 SNHLY and CDR2 FYNNEI. Here the CDR3 reads CANHNQRELDNEQFF. The CDR3 DNA follows: TGTGCCAACCATAACCAGCGGGAGCTCGACAATGAGCAGTTCTTC.

This clone was recorded a few times. Distinct nucleotide sequences in the sample also encode this CDR3. This sequence joins TRBV19 and TRBJ2-2; D is perhaps TRBD1 (7 bases). The V and J ends lost 3 bases and 1 base respectively, with 9 bases between them. Germline CDR1 and CDR2: LNHDA and SQIVND (reference sequence). There are 15 residues in the CDR3. CDR3 in DNA: TGTGCCAGTAGTATCAGGGGGGAGAACACCGGGGAGCTGTTTTTT. Protein product: CASSIRGENTGELFF.

The V gene is TRBV29-1, the J gene TRBJ1-2, with 9 nucleotides matching TRBD1. The CDR3 spans 14 residues. CDR1 and CDR2 from the germline V gene are SQVTM and ANQGSEA. V shed 4 bases and J 4 bases; nucleotides not matched to a gene: 7. The CDR3 DNA follows: TGCAGCGTTGTGGGGGACAGGGTTACCTATGGCTACACCTTC. This translates into CSVVGDRVTYGYTF.

V and J are TRBV28 and TRBJ2-7, with D perhaps TRBD2 (5 bases). Germline CDR1 and CDR2: MDHEN and SYDVKM. This CDR3 comprises 13 residues. V lost 5 bases and J lost 2, with 10 bases in between. This CDR3 reads CASSSQEAYEQYF. The CDR3 DNA reads as TGTGCCAGCAGTAGCCAGGAGGCCTACGAGCAGTACTTC.

The V and J genes are TRBV30 and TRBJ1-1; D gene uncertain. The germline CDR1 and CDR2 sequences are GTSNPN and SVGIG (reference sequence). V lost 2 bases and J 3 bases, leaving 13 bases between the germline ends. The CDR3 runs 14 residues. The CDR3 sequence is CAWSTLGGDTEAFF. The CDR3 nucleotides are TGTGCCTGGAGTACTTTGGGAGGAGACACTGAAGCTTTCTTT.

The rearrangement uses TRBV30 and TRBJ2-7; 8 nucleotides match TRBD1. The CDR3 spans 13 residues. V shed 8 bases and J 2 bases; nucleotides not matched to a gene: 8. The germline V gene encodes CDR1 GTSNPN and CDR2 SVGIG (reference sequence). CDR3 nucleotides: TGTGCCGGAAGGACAGGGAGTACCTACGAGCAGTACTTC. It codes for CAGRTGSTYEQYF. The full variable domain, with the rest looked up from reference TRBV30 and TRBJ2-7, is SQTIHQWPATLVQPVGSPLSLECTVEGTSNPNLYWYRQAAGRGLQLLFYSVGIGQISSEVPQNLSASRPQDRQFILSSKKLLLSDSGFYLCAGRTGSTYEQYFGPGTRLTVT.